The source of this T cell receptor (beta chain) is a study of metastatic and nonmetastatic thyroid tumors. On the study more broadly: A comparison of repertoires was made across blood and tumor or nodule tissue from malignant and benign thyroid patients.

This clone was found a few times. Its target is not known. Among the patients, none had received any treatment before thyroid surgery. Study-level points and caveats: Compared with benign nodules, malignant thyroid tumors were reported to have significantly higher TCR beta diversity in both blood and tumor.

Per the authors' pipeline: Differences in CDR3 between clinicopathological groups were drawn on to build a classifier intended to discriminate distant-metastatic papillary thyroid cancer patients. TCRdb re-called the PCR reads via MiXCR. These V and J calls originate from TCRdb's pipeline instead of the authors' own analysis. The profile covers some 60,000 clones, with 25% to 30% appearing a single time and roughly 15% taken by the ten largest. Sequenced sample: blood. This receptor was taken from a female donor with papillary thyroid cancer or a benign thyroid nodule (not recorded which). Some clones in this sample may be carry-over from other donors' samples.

The CDR3 bases are TGTGCCAGCAGCGACAGGGGGCTGAAGACCCAGTACTTC. Translation: CASSDRGLKTQYF. J is TRBJ2-5 and V is TRBV6-1, with 10 positions matching TRBD1. The CDR3 runs 13 residues. With 6 bases clipped from V and 6 bases from J, the junction kept 4 bases outside the gene matches. Germline CDR1 and CDR2: MNHNS and SASEGT.